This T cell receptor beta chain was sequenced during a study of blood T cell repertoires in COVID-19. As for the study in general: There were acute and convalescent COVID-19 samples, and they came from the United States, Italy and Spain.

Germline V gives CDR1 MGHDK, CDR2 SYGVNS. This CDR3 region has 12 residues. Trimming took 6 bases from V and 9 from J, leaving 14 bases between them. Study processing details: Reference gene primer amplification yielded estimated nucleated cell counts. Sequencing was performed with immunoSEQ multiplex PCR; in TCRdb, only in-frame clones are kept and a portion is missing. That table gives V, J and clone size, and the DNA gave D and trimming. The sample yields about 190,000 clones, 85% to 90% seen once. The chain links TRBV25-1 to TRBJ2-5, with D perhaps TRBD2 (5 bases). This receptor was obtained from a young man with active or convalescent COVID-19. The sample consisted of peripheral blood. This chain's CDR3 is CASSPGEAAQYF. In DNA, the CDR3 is TGTGCCAGCAGCCCGGGTGAAGCGGCCCAGTACTTC.